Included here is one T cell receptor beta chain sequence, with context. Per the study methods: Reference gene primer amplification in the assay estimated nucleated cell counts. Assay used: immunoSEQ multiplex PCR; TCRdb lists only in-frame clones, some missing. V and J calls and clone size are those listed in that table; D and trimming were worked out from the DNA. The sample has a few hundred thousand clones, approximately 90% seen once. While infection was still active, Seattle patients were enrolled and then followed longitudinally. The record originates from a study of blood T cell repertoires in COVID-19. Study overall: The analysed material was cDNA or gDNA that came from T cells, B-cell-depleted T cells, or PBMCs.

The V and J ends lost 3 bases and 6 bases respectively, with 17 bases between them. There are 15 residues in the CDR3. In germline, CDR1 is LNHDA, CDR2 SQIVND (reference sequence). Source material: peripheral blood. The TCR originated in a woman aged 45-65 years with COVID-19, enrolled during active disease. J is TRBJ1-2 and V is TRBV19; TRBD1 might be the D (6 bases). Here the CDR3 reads CASSIQGTNRDGYTF. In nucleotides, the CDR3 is TGTGCCAGTAGTATTCAGGGGACAAACCGGGATGGCTACACCTTC.